This T cell receptor beta chain was identified in a study of shared clonotypes between healthy human individuals. Study observations and caveats: Generally, naive subsets came out with larger estimated richness than memory subsets. Inspection by rarefaction showed sorted-subset sequencing to be incomplete despite large depth.

Authors' processing steps: Junction-only immunoSEQ data arrived without quality scores, meaning filtering differed. Using immunoSEQ multiplex PCR, the repertoire was profiled, and TCRdb retains in-frame clones only, with some absent. V and J calls and clone size are as listed in that table; D and trimming were resolved from the DNA. The sample holds about 2.3 million clones, around 92% seen once. About this clone: Its specificity is not known.

Input material: naive CD4+ T cells from PBMCs. Documented subset: CD45RA+ positively selected. The TCR was taken from a man aged 18 to 30 in good health. Some clones in this sample may be carry-over from other donors' samples.

This CDR3 is CASSPAGLAGVGSPYEQYF. In DNA, the CDR3 is TGTGCCAGCAGTCCTGCGGGACTAGCGGGAGTAGGGAGTCCCTACGAGCAGTACTTC. J is TRBJ2-7 and V is TRBV27, with TRBD2 identical over 14 bases. The CDR3 is 19 residues long. The J segment lost 2 bases and the V segment lost 5 bases, leaving 14 bases of the junction unmatched. The germline V gene has CDR1 MNHEY and CDR2 SMNVEV (reference sequence).